The 2 T cell receptor beta chains presented below share a single source sample, sequenced in a study of blood T cell repertoires in COVID-19 (dated by TCRdb to about 2020). The library relied on the immunoSEQ multiplex PCR assay. TCRdb obtained this table from immuneACCESS and retained in-frame rearrangements with V and J assigned. These tables miss some clones; where compared with another copy, unresolved V genes account for less than half of the shortfall, and the remainder is unexplained. For this sample there are around 250,000 clones; about 83% appear just once. Of the sample, about 2% is held by the ten largest clones. The sequenced material came from peripheral blood. These receptors were collected from a young man who had recovered from COVID-19.

The chain is built from TRBV4-1 and TRBJ1-5; D is unresolved. Germline V CDR1 and CDR2: MGHRA, YSYEKL. Trimming cost V 0 bases and J 5 bases, with 5 bases left between them. This CDR3 has 13 residues. The CDR3 loop reads CASSQDPDQPQHF. CDR3 bases: TGCGCCAGCAGCCAAGATCCGGATCAGCCCCAGCATTTT.

The V and J genes are TRBV7-9 and TRBJ2-5, with a tentative D call TRBD1 (5 bases). There are 14 residues in the CDR3. Germline V gene sequence: CDR1 SEHNR, CDR2 FQNEAQ (reference sequence). Trimming cost V 0 bases and J 5 bases, with 10 bases left between them. CDR3 sequence (DNA): TGTGCCAGCAGCTTAGCAAGGGGTGAGGAGACCCAGTACTTC. It yields the protein CASSLARGEETQYF.